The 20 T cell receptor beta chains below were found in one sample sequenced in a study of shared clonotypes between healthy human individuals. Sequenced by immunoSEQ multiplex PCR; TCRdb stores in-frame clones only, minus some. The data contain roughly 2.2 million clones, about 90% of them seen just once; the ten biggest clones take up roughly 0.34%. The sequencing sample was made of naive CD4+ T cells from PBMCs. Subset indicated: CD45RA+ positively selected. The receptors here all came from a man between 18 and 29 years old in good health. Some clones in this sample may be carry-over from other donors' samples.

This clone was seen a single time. CDR3 sequence: CASSLRVDRAGGTGELFF. DNA for the CDR3: TGTGCCAGCAGCTTAAGGGTAGACAGGGCCGGAGGGACCGGGGAGCTGTTTTTT. The chain is built from TRBV7-3 and TRBJ2-2; D perhaps matches TRBD1 (7 bases). Germline CDR1 reads SGHTA; CDR2 reads FQGTGA. The CDR3 spans 18 residues. Trimming took 1 base from V and 5 from J, leaving 20 bases between them.

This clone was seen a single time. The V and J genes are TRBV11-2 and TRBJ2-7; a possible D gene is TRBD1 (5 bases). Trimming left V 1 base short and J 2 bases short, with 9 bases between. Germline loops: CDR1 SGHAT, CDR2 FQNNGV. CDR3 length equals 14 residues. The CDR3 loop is CASSLVWTTYEQYF. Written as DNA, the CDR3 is TGTGCCAGCAGCTTAGTCTGGACAACCTACGAGCAGTACTTC.

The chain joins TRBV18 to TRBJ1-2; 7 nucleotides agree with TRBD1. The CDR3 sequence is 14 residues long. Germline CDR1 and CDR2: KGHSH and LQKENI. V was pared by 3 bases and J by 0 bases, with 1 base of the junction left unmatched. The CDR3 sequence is CASSPGQPNYGYTF. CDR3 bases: TGTGCCAGCTCACCGGGACAGCCTAACTATGGCTACACCTTC.

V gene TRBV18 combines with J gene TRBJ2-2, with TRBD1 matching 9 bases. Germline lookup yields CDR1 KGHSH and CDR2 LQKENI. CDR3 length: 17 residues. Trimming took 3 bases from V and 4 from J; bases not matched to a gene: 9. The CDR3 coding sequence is TGTGCCAGCTCACCCACTCGGACAGGGGCGGGCACCGGGGAGCTGTTTTTT. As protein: CASSPTRTGAGTGELFF.

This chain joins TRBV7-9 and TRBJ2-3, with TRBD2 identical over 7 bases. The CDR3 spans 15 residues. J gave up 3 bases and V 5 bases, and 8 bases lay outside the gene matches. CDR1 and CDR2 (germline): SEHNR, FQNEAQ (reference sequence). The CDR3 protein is CASSPTSYDTDTQYF. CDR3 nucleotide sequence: TGTGCCAGCAGCCCGACTAGCTATGATACAGATACGCAGTATTTT.

CDR3 nucleotide sequence: TGTGCCAGCAGTTTAGAGGGGGCGAAGTACTTC. Its translation: CASSLEGAKYF. The chain links TRBV28 to TRBJ2-7; 7 nucleotides match TRBD1. Germline CDR1 is MDHEN and CDR2 is SYDVKM. After removal of 2 bases from V and 11 bases from J, the junction contained 3 bases not matched to a gene. The CDR3 runs 11 residues.

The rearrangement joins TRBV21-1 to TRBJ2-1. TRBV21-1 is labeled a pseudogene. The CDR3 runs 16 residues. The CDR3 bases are TGTGCCAGCACCCTCAAAGGCTGGGGTTTCTACAATGAGCAGTTCTTC. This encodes CASTLKGWGFYNEQFF.

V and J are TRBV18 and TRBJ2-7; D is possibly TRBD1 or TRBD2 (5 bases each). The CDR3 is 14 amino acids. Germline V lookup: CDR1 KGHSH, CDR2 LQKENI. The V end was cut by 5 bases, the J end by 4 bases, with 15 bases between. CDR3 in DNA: TGTGCCAGCTCAGCCCCGGGACCCCTTTACGAGCAGTACTTC. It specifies CASSAPGPLYEQYF.

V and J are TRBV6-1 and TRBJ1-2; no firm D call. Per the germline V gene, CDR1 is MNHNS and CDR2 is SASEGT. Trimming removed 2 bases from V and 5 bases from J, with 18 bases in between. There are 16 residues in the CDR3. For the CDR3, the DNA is TGTGCCAGCAGTGAAACTCGATCAGGCCGGGAATATGGCTACACCTTC. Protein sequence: CASSETRSGREYGYTF.

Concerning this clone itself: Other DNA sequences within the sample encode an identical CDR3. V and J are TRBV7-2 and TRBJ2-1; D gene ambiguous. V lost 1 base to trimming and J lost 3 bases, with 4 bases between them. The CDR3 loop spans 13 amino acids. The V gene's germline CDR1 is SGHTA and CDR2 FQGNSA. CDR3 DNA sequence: TGTGCCAGCAGCTTAGTGGGCTACAATGAGCAGTTCTTC. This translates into CASSLVGYNEQFF.

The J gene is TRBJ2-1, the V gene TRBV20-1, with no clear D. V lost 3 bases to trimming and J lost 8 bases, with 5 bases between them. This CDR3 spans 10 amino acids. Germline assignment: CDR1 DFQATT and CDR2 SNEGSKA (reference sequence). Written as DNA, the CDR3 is TGCAGTGCTAGTCTCGATGAGCAGTTCTTC. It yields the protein CSASLDEQFF.

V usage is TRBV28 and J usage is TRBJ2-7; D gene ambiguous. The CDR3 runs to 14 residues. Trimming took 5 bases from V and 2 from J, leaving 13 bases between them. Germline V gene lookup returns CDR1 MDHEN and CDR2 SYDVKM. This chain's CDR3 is CASSKHGITYEQYF. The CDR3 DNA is TGTGCCAGCAGTAAACACGGAATAACCTACGAGCAGTACTTC.

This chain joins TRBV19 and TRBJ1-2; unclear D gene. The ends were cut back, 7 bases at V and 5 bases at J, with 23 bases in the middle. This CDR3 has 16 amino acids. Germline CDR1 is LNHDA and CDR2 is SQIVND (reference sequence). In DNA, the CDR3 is TGTGCCAGTACCGGACTCCGGACTCTAAAAGGGTATGGCTACACCTTC. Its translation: CASTGLRTLKGYGYTF.

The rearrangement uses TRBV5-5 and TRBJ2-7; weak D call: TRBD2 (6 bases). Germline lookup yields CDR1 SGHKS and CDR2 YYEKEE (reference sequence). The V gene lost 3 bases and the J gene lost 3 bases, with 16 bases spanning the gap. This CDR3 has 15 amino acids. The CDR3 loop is CASSSGTHLGYEQYF. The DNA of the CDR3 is TGTGCCAGCAGCTCCGGGACTCATTTAGGCTACGAGCAGTACTTC.

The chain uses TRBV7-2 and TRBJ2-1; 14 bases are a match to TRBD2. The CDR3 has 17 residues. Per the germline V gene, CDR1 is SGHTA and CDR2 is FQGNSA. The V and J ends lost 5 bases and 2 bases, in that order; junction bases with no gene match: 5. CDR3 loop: CASSPGLAGGPYNEQFF. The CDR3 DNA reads TGTGCCAGCAGCCCAGGACTAGCGGGAGGCCCCTACAATGAGCAGTTCTTC.

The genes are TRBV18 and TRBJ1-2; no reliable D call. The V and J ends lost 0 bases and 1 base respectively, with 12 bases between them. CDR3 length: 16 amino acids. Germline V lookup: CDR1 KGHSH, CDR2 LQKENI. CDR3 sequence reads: CASSPPLGGLNYGYTF. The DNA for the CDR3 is TGTGCCAGCTCACCACCTTTAGGCGGGCTTAACTATGGCTACACCTTC.

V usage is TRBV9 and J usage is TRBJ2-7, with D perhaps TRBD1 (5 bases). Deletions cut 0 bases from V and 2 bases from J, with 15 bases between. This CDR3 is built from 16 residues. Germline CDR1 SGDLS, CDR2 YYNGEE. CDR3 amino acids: CASSVVRTPFAYEQYF. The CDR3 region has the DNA TGTGCCAGCAGCGTAGTCCGGACACCTTTTGCCTACGAGCAGTACTTC. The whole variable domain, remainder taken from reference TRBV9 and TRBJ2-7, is DSGVTQTPKHLITATGQRVTLRCSPRSGDLSVYWYQQSLDQGLQFLIQYYNGEERAKGNILERFSAQQFPDLHSELNLSSLELGDSALYFCASSVVRTPFAYEQYFGPGTRLTVT.

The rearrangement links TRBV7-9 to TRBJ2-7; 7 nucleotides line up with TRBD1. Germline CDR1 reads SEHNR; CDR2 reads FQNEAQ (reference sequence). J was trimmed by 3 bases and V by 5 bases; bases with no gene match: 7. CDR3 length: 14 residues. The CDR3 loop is CASSLTTGYYEQYF. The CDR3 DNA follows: TGTGCCAGCAGCCTAACGACAGGGTACTACGAGCAGTACTTC.

CDR3 region: CASSELVRGPTEAFF. As DNA, the CDR3 is TGTGCCAGCAGTGAATTAGTCAGGGGGCCGACTGAAGCTTTCTTT. The chain is built from TRBV25-1 and TRBJ1-1; TRBD1 matches 8 bases. The germline V gene has CDR1 MGHDK and CDR2 SYGVNS. The CDR3 loop spans 15 amino acids. The junction had 6 bases not matched to a gene; V was cut back by 1 base and J by 5 bases.

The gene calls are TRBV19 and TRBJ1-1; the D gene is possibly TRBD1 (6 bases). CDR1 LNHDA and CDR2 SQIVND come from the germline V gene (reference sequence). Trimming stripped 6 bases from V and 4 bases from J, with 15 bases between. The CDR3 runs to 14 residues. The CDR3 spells CASRVVRGGTEAFF. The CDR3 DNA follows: TGTGCCAGTAGAGTGGTGAGGGGGGGCACTGAAGCTTTCTTT.